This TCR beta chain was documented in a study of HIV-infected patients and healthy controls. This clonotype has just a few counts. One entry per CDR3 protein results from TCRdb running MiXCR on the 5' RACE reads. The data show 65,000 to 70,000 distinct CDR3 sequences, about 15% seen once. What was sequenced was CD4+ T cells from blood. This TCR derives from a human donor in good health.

The DNA for the CDR3 is TGCGCCAGCAGTTCCACCGGGACTAGCGGGGTCTACGAGCAGTACTTC. Its protein is CASSSTGTSGVYEQYF. This chain connects TRBV5-1 to TRBJ2-7, with 13 bases matching TRBD2. There are 16 residues in the CDR3. The J segment lost 3 bases and the V segment lost 5 bases, leaving 8 bases of the junction unmatched. Per germline, CDR1 SGHRS and CDR2 YFSETQ.